This T cell receptor (beta chain) appears in the sequencing data of a study of cytomegalovirus exposure and HLA in healthy donors. Study-level results: According to reports, the classifier identified cytomegalovirus status with high specificity and sensitivity.

As regards this clone: What it binds is not known.

Losses at the gene ends were 0 bases for V and 2 bases for J; bases not matched to a gene: 5. The CDR3 consists of 17 residues. Germline V CDR1 and CDR2: SEHNR, FQNEAQ (reference sequence). The protocol was immunoSEQ multiplex PCR, while the TCRdb copy is restricted to in-frame clones and leaves out a portion. Among under 400,000 clones listed, around 86% were seen once. This sequence joins TRBV7-9 and TRBJ1-5; TRBD1 aligns across 9 bases. Sequences were obtained from PBMCs. The clonotype comes from a woman aged 18-29 years in good health and CMV-seronegative. CDR3 sequence reads: CASSLAGQGVGNQPQHF. CDR3 coding DNA: TGTGCCAGCAGCTTAGCGGGACAGGGTGTGGGCAATCAGCCCCAGCATTTT.